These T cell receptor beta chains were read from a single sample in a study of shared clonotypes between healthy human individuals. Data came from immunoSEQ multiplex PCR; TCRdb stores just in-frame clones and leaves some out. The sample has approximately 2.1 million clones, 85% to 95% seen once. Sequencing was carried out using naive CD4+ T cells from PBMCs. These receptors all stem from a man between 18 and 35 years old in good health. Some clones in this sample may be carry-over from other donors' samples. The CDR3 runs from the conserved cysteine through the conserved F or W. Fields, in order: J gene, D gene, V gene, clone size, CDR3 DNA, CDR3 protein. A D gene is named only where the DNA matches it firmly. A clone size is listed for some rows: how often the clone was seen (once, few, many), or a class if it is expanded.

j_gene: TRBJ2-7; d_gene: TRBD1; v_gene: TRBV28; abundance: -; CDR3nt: TGTGCCAGCAGTTTCCCGACAGGGGACGAGCAGTACTTC; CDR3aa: CASSFPTGDEQYF
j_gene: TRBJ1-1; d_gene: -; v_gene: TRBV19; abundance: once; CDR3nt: TGTGCCAGTAGGCCTCTCGGGGGCACTGAAGCTTTCTTT; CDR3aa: CASRPLGGTEAFF
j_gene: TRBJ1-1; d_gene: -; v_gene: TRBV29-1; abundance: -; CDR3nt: TGCAGCGTTGAAGGACATTTCCGGAACACTGAAGCTTTCTTT; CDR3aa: CSVEGHFRNTEAFF
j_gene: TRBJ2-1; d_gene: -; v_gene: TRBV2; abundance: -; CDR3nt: TGTGCCAGCAGTGACGGTTACAATGAGCAGTTCTTC; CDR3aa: CASSDGYNEQFF
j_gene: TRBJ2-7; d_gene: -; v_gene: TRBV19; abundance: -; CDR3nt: TGTGCCAGTAAAAGCTTAGCGACGGGGGCCTACGAGCAGTACTTC; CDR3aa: CASKSLATGAYEQYF
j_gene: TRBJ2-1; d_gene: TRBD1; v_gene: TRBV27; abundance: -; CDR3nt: TGTGGAGCAGGAAGCGGACAGGGTTACAATGAGCAGTTCTTC; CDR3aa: CGAGSGQGYNEQFF
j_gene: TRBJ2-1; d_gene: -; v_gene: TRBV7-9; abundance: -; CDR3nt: TGTGCCAGCAGCCCCCGCCGGCAAAATGAGCAGTTCTTC; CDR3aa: CASSPRRQNEQFF
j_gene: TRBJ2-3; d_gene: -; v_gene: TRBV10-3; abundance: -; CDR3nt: TGTGCCATCAGCGACTCAGATACGCAGTATTTT; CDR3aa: CAISDSDTQYF
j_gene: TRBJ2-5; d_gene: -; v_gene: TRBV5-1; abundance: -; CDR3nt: TGCGCCAGCAGCTTGAAGATCGCGGTAAGGCTTGGGTACCAAGAGACCCAGTACTTC; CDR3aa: CASSLKIAVRLGYQETQYF
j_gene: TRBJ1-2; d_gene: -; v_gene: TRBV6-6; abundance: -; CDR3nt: TGTGCCAGCAGTTACCGCCCAGCTAACTATGGCTACACCTTC; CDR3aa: CASSYRPANYGYTF
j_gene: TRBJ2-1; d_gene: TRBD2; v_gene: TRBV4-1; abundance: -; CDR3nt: TGCGCCAGCAGCCAAGGGGCCCCGACTAGCATTCGGTTCTTC; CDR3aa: CASSQGAPTSIRFF
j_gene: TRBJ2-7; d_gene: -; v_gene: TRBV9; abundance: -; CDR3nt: TGTGCCAGCAGCGTCTCGACAGGCCCCTACGAGCAGTACTTC; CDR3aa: CASSVSTGPYEQYF
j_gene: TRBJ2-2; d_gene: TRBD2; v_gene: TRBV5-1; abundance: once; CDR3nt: TGCGCCAGCAGCTTAATTCGGCTAGCGGGAGACACCGGGGAGCTGTTTTTT; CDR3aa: CASSLIRLAGDTGELFF
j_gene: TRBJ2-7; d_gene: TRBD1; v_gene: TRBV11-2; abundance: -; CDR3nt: TGTGCCAGCAGCCCGCCCCCGGGACAGGGGGCTTACGAGCAGTACTTC; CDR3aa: CASSPPPGQGAYEQYF